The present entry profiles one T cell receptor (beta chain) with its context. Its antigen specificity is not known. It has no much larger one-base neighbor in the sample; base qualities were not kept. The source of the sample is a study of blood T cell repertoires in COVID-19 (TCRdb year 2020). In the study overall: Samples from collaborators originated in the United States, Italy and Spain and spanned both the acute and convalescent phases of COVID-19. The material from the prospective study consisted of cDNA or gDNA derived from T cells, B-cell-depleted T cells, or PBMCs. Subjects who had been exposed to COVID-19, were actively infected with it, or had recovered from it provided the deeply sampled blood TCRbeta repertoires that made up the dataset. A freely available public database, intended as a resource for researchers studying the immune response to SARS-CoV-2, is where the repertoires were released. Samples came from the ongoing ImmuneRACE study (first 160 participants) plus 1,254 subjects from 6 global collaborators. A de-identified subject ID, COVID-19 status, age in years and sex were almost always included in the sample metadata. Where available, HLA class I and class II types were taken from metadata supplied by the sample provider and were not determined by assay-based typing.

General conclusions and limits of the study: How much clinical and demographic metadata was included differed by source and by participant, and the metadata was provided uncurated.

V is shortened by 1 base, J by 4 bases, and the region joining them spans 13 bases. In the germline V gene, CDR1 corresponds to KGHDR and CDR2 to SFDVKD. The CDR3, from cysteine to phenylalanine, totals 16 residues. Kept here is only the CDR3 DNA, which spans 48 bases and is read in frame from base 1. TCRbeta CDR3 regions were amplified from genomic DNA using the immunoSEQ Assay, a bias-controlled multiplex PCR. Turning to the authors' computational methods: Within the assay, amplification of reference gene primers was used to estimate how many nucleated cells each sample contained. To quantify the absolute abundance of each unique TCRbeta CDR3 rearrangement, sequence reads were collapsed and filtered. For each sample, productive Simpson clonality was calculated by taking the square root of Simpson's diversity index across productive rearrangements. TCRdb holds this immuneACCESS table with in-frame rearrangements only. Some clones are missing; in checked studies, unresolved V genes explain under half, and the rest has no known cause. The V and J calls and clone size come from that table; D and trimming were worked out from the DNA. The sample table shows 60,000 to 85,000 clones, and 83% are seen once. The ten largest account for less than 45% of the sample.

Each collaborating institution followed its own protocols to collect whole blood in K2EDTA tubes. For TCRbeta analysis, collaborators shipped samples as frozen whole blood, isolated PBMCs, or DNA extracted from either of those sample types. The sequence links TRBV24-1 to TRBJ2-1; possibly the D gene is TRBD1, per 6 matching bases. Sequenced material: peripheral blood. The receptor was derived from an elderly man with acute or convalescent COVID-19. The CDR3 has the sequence CATSDLYPTGYNEQFF. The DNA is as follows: TGTGCCACCAGTGATTTATACCCGACAGGTTACAATGAGCAGTTCTTC.